These 11 T cell receptor beta chains were sequenced from one sample in a study of T cell clusters in autoimmune cytopenias. TRB rearrangements were amplified by touch-down multiplex PCR with mixed TRB-A/B primers. From its re-call of the multiplex PCR reads, TCRdb lists each CDR3 protein once, without DNA. Seen in this sample are 9,500 or so distinct CDR3 sequences; the ten most common clones hold nearly 9.5%. TRB was amplified from approximately 230 ng of peripheral blood genomic DNA per sample. Material: peripheral blood. These receptors all stem from a human donor with an autoimmune cytopenia or autoimmune hepatitis (not recorded which).

This chain links TRBV20-1 with TRBJ1-4; TCRdb returns TRBD1, unconfirmable since there is no DNA. Germline CDR1 and CDR2: DFQATT and SNEGSKA (reference sequence). The CDR3 covers 14 residues. The CDR3 loop reads CSAHDSAQSEKLFF.

The rearrangement links TRBV5-1 to TRBJ2-5; absent DNA, TCRdb's TRBD1 call cannot be checked. Germline V gene sequence: CDR1 SGHRS, CDR2 YFSETQ. The CDR3 sequence is 13 residues long. This CDR3 is CASSFGQLETQYF.

This clonotype counts as medium-sized by frequency. The chain combines TRBV30 with TRBJ2-3; checking the TCRdb D call of TRBD1 is not possible without DNA. This CDR3 spans 14 amino acids. Germline assignment: CDR1 GTSNPN and CDR2 SVGIG (reference sequence). The CDR3 reads CAWSLGLLEDTQYF. Using reference TRBV30 and TRBJ2-3 for the parts outside the CDR3, the full variable domain is SQTIHQWPATLVQPVGSPLSLECTVEGTSNPNLYWYRQAAGRGLQLLFYSVGIGQISSEVPQNLSASRPQDRQFILSSKKLLLSDSGFYLCAWSLGLLEDTQYFGPGTRLTVL.

This chain uses TRBV5-1 with TRBJ2-1; TCRdb indicates TRBD2, and absent DNA this call remains unverified. CDR3 size: 16 residues. The germline V gene has CDR1 SGHRS and CDR2 YFSETQ. CDR3 loop: CASSPSSGVGYNEQFF.

V gene TRBV5-1 combines with J gene TRBJ2-7; the TCRdb call, TRBD2, lacks DNA for checking. Germline V gene lookup returns CDR1 SGHRS and CDR2 YFSETQ. The CDR3 covers 16 residues. CDR3 protein: CASSLGLAGVYYEQYF.

V gene TRBV10-3 combines with J gene TRBJ2-2; TCRdb reports TRBD2, a call that lacks DNA to check it against. In germline, CDR1 is ENHRY, CDR2 SYGVKD. The CDR3 length is 16 residues. The CDR3 loop reads CAISEWASTGTGELFF.

Measured by frequency, this clonotype is medium-sized. The rearrangement links TRBV6-5 to TRBJ2-2; TCRdb's D gene call, TRBD2, goes unchecked for lack of DNA. From germline, CDR1 is MNHEY and CDR2 SVGAGI. There are 15 residues in the CDR3. The CDR3 region is CASGPGQRYTGELFF.

The chain carries TRBV11-2 and TRBJ2-6. The CDR3 loop spans 15 amino acids. Germline V gene sequence: CDR1 SGHAT, CDR2 FQNNGV. CDR3 sequence reads: CASSLEWSGANVLTF.

The chain recombines TRBV20-1 with TRBJ2-7; TCRdb calls TRBD1, which cannot be checked without DNA. This CDR3 is 13 amino acids long. Germline CDR1 DFQATT, CDR2 SNEGSKA (reference sequence). The CDR3 here is CSASPGGNYEQYF.

In terms of frequency, this clonotype is medium-sized. This chain connects TRBV6-5 to TRBJ2-7; TCRdb's D gene call, TRBD1, goes unchecked for lack of DNA. CDR1 MNHEY and CDR2 SVGAGI come from the germline V gene. This CDR3 spans 14 amino acids. CDR3 sequence reads: CASSYSIGTDEQYF.

This sequence joins TRBV10-3 and TRBJ1-2; the D call from TCRdb, TRBD1, cannot be confirmed without DNA. The CDR3 loop spans 15 amino acids. The germline V gene has CDR1 ENHRY and CDR2 SYGVKD. This CDR3 is CAISEPGTGQGGYTF.